The entry that follows covers one T cell receptor beta chain sequence. This clone has a handful of counts. Its antigen is still unknown. No per-base quality is available; no much larger clone lies one base away. These data are taken from a study of OX40 agonist ivuxolimab in advanced cancers. Turning to the overall study: Ivuxolimab was a fully human IgG2 agonistic monoclonal antibody targeting the costimulatory receptor OX40 (CD134). Intravenous ivuxolimab was administered to patients every 2 weeks at six dose levels: 0.01, 0.1, 0.3, 1.5, 3 and 10 mg/kg. Of the approximately 53 patients in dose escalation, about 20 had hepatocellular carcinoma, some 15 had melanoma, 9 had renal cell carcinoma and 9 had head and neck cancer. In the dose-escalation cohort, approximately 82% of patients were male, and the mean age was around 65 years with a range of roughly 20 to 80. Patients were allowed to have had prior anti-PD-1, anti-PD-L1 or anti-CTLA-4 therapy, and 30% to 40% of the dose-escalation patients had been treated with checkpoint inhibitors. Three dose-escalation patients achieved partial responses, one with hepatocellular carcinoma and two with cutaneous melanoma. Peripheral TCRbeta sequencing aimed to test whether ivuxolimab altered TCR sequence diversity and caused clonal T-cell expansion. The paper covers the monotherapy dose-escalation part of the phase I ivuxolimab trial, which included N = 52 patients.

The trial excluded patients who had a history of autoimmune disease or who were on systemic immunosuppression. In every dose cohort, peripheral blood was drawn for TCR sequencing at baseline, cycle 4 day 1, and cycle 7 day 1. Samples came from an open-label, multicenter, first-in-human phase I dose-escalation trial of ivuxolimab. Adults with locally advanced or metastatic melanoma, renal cell carcinoma, hepatocellular carcinoma or head and neck squamous cell carcinoma were enrolled in the trial. Before TCR sequencing, CD4+ and CD8+ T cells were separately sorted from peripheral blood. Genomic DNA was isolated from the sorted cells so that the TCRbeta CDR3 region could be sequenced. The immunoSEQ Assay was used for sequencing of TCRbeta CDR3 regions. TCRdb mirrors the immuneACCESS table, restricted to in-frame sequences. Some clones are absent from its copies; in checked studies, under half trace to an unresolved V gene, and the reason for the others is unknown. Across this sample there are about 64,000 clones, with around 90% seen only once. Under 3.5% of the sample rests with the top ten.

Findings and caveats that apply to the study as a whole: Clonal expansion of both CD4+ and CD8+ blood T cells was observed from baseline to week 6 at doses 0.1 to 3.0 mg/kg. After ivuxolimab, CD8+ T cells had more expanded clones than CD4+ T cells on average. The antigen specificity of the clonally expanded peripheral T cells was not determined. Low levels of normalized T-cell clonal expansion were also seen in some patients who did not respond. In partial responders in the 0.1-3.0 mg/kg groups, normalized peripheral clonal expansion was found to be among the lowest, especially among CD8+ T cells.

The clonotype comes from an adult with an advanced solid tumor such as melanoma, head and neck, liver or kidney cancer. The material sequenced was CD4+ or CD8+ T cells sorted from blood, taken in a trial of the OX40 agonist ivuxolimab.

The CDR3 corresponds to CASSLDGTGGRGKLFF. The nucleotides are TGCGCCAGCAGCTTGGACGGGACAGGGGGCCGGGGAAAACTGTTTTTT. The V gene is TRBV5-1 and the J gene is TRBJ1-4; 12 junctional bases match TRBD1. Trimming accounts for 0 bases at V and 10 bases at J, while the number of junction bases matched to no gene is 7. CDR1 and CDR2 are read off the germline V gene as SGHRS and YFSETQ. The CDR3 starts with the cysteine, ends with the phenylalanine, and has 16 residues. Only the CDR3 region is kept as DNA, spanning 48 bases read in frame from base 1.